This entry lists 7 T cell receptor beta chains sequenced from one sample in a study of blood T cell repertoires in COVID-19. TCRdb keeps only in-frame clones here, not all; method: immunoSEQ multiplex PCR. In the table there are approximately 340,000 clones, roughly 87% of which are singletons. The source material was peripheral blood. The receptors shown here come from a man aged 25 to 40 with COVID-19, enrolled during active disease.

This chain uses TRBV2 with TRBJ1-4, with a possible D match to TRBD1 (6 bases). The CDR3 runs 15 residues. Germline-derived CDR1 and CDR2 are SNHLY and FYNNEI. With 2 bases removed from V and 5 bases from J, the gap between germline ends came to 12 bases. The CDR3 DNA follows: TGTGCCAGCAGTGAACAGGGGTCACGGAATGAAAAACTGTTTTTT. This gives the protein CASSEQGSRNEKLFF.

On this clone itself: As the CDR3 is not closed by the conserved phenylalanine or tryptophan, this likely results from a read error. The limits of the CDR3 on the DNA are not certain, so only TCRdb's listed CDR3 is given. V usage is TRBV19 and J usage is TRBJ1-1; the D call TRBD1 from the table was never checked on the DNA. The CDR3 sequence runs 10 residues, both termini included. Germline V gene sequence: CDR1 LNHDA, CDR2 SQIVND (reference sequence). CDR3 residues: CASSIVQGPV.

The chain links TRBV2 to TRBJ2-1; 15 bases fit TRBD2. This CDR3 region has 14 residues. The germline CDR1 and CDR2 sequences are SNHLY and FYNNEI. The V and J ends lost 4 bases and 15 bases, in that order; junction bases with no gene match: 7. The CDR3 DNA is TGTGCCAGCAGTGCCCTTCCGGGACTAGCGGGGGGGTTCTTC. Residues: CASSALPGLAGGFF.

The chain carries TRBV7-8 and TRBJ2-1, with D possibly matching TRBD1 (6 bases). The V end was cut by 0 bases, the J end by 8 bases, with 17 bases between. This CDR3 comprises 16 residues. Germline-derived CDR1 and CDR2 are SGHVS and FQNEAQ. The CDR3 DNA reads TGTGCCAGCAGCTTAGCCCTGCCCGGACAGAGCGATGAGCAGTTCTTC. This translates into CASSLALPGQSDEQFF.

The chain employs TRBV6-6 and TRBJ2-5; a possible D gene is TRBD2 (5 bases). The germline CDR1 and CDR2 sequences are MNHNY and SVGAGI (reference sequence). The CDR3 is 16 residues long. Trimming left V 7 bases short and J 4 bases short, with 22 bases between. DNA of the CDR3: TGTGCCAGCACTAGCCGCCATAAAGGAGTCGGAGAGACCCAGTACTTC. Its translation is CASTSRHKGVGETQYF.

V is TRBV28 and J is TRBJ2-1, with 11 bases aligning to TRBD2. Trimming cost V 5 bases and J 6 bases; bases outside gene matches: 6. The germline gives CDR1 MDHEN, CDR2 SYDVKM. CDR3 length equals 15 residues. CDR3 region: CASSLAGGVVNEQFF. The CDR3 DNA reads as TGTGCCAGCAGTCTAGCGGGAGGTGTCGTCAATGAGCAGTTCTTC.

This chain connects TRBV27 to TRBJ2-7, with 10 positions matching TRBD1. Trimming cost V 8 bases and J 6 bases; bases outside gene matches: 10. The germline CDR1 and CDR2 sequences are MNHEY and SMNVEV (reference sequence). This CDR3 has 14 residues. The CDR3 is CASRVRTGGFEQYF. The CDR3 region has the DNA TGTGCCAGCCGTGTCAGGACAGGGGGTTTCGAGCAGTACTTC.